The 2 T cell receptor beta chains below were found in one sample sequenced in a study of blood T cell repertoires in COVID-19. Here immunoSEQ multiplex PCR was the method, and the copy in TCRdb shows in-frame clones only, minus some. Here the sample spans approximately 88,000 clones, nearly 80% being singletons. The sample taken for sequencing was peripheral blood. The receptors were sampled from a man between 70 and 80 years old with COVID-19, enrolled during active disease.

The gene calls are TRBV5-1 and TRBJ1-2; 8 nucleotides line up with TRBD1. J lost 4 bases, V lost 4 bases, and 9 bases had no gene match. CDR1 and CDR2 from the germline V gene are SGHRS and YFSETQ. The CDR3 consists of 15 residues. DNA for the CDR3: TGCGCCAGCAGCCAGACGGCAGGGGGCCCCTATGGCTACACCTTC. Its protein is CASSQTAGGPYGYTF.

This clone is a singleton in its sample. The chain is built from TRBV6-5 and TRBJ2-7, with 12 bases matching TRBD2. This CDR3 spans 16 amino acids. CDR1 and CDR2 (germline): MNHEY, SVGAGI. J lost 3 bases, V lost 4 bases, and 7 bases had no gene match. The CDR3 spells CASSSLRGLAGYEQYF. CDR3 in DNA: TGTGCCAGCAGTTCCCTCCGGGGACTAGCGGGCTACGAGCAGTACTTC.